This T cell receptor beta chain was sequenced for a study of tumor-infiltrating lymphocytes in primary liver carcinoma. Whole-study context: Each of the growths was stage T1-T3 N0M0, extending roughly 4.2 to 11 cm across. Samples yielded about 3.5 to 7.5 million productive TCRbeta reads, similar across tissue types.

The source of the blood RNA was unsorted whole blood, and germline DNA was extracted as well. The investigators made TCR beta cDNA from about 510 ng total RNA, using a constant-region primer. Employing slightly modified ARM-PCR, three nested multiplex PCR rounds were run, and these gave rise to the TCR beta libraries. Each of the first two PCR rounds ran roughly 9 cycles with TRBV1-TRBV30 forward and C-beta reverse primers. From the multiplex PCR reads, TCRdb called clonotypes with MiXCR, one entry per CDR3 protein. The sample carries some 320,000 distinct CDR3 sequences, about 60% recorded once. This CDR3 region has 14 residues. The V and J ends lost 7 bases and 7 bases, in that order; junction bases with no gene match: 10. Germline V gives CDR1 SGHNT, CDR2 YYREEE (reference sequence).

The specimen sequenced was peripheral blood. The chain couples TRBV5-4 to TRBJ2-3; 9 bases map to TRBD2. The TCR sequence derives from a middle-aged man with primary liver carcinoma and hepatitis B virus infection. The CDR3 DNA is TGTGCCAGCGGCTGGGCGGGAGGGCCGAATACGCAGTATTTT. Protein sequence: CASGWAGGPNTQYF.